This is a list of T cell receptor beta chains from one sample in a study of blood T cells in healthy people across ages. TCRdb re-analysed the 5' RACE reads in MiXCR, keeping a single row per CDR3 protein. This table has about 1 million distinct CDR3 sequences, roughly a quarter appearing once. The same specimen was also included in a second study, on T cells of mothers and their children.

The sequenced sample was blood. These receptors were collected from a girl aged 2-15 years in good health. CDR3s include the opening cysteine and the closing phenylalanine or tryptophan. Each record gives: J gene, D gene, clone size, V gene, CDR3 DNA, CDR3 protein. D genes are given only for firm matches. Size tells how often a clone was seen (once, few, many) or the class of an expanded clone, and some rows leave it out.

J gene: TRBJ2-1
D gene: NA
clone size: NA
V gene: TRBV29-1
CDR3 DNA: TGCAGCGCTGATGATTGGTCCTACAATGAGCAGTTCTTC
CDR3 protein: CSADDWSYNEQFF

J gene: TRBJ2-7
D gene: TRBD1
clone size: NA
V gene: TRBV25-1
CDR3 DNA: TGTGCCAGCAAGCGAGAGGGGACAGCCTCCTACGAGCAGTACTTC
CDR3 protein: CASKREGTASYEQYF

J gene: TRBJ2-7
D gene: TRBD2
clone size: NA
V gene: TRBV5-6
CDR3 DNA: TGTGCCAGCAGCTTTGCCCATGGACTAGCGGGGACCGAGCAGTACTTC
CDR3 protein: CASSFAHGLAGTEQYF

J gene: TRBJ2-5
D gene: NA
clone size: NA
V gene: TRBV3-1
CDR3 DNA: TGTGCCAGCAGCCAAGCAGTGATTGAGACCCAGTACTTC
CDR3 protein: CASSQAVIETQYF

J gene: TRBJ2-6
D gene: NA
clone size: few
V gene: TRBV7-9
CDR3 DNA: TGTGCCAGCAGCCCAAAAGGGGGGGCTGGGGCCAACGTCCTGACTTTC
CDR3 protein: CASSPKGGAGANVLTF

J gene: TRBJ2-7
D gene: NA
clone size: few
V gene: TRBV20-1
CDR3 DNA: TGCAGTGCCAACAGTGGCGCAACCTACGAGCAGTACTTC
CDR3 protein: CSANSGATYEQYF

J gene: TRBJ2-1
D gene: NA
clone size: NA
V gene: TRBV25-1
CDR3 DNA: TGTGCCAGCAGTAGGGGGAGGGTAGGCAATGAGCAGTTCTTC
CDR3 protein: CASSRGRVGNEQFF

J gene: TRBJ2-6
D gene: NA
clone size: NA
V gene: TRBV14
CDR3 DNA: TGTGCCAGCAGCCCTTTCTTCCAGCCTGCCTCTGGGGCCAACGTCCTGACTTTC
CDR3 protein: CASSPFFQPASGANVLTF

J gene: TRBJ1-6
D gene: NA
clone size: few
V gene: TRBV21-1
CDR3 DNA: TGTGCCAGCAACTTACTTACCGGGACAGGGTGTTCGGACTTT
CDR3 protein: CASNLLTGTGCSDF

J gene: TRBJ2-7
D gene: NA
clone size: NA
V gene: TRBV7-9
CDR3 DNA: TGTGCCAGCAGCCCCGTACCGGGAAACTACGAGCAGTACTTC
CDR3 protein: CASSPVPGNYEQYF

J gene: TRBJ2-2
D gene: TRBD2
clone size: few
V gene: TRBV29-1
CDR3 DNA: TGCAGCGTTTTCGGGACTAGCGTAACCGGGGAGCTGTTTTTT
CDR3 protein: CSVFGTSVTGELFF

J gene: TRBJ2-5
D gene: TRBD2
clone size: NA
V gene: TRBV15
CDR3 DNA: TGTGCCACCAGCGAAGAGATAGCGGGAGGGCCGCAAGAGACCCAGTACTTC
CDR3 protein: CATSEEIAGGPQETQYF

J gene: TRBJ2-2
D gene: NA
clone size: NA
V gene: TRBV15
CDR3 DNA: TGTGCCACCAGTATCGAGCGGACGAACACCGGGGAGCTGTTTTTT
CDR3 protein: CATSIERTNTGELFF

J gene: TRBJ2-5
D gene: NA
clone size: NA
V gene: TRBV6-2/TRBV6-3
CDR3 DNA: TGTGCCAGCAGTACCCGACAGGTCCCGTGGGGAGAGCAGTACTTC
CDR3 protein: CASSTRQVPWGEQYF

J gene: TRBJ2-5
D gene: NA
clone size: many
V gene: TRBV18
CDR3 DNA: TGTGCCAGCTCACCACAACAAGAGACCCAGTACTTC
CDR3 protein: CASSPQQETQYF

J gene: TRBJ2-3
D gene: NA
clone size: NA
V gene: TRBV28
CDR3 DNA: TGTGCCAGCAGCGATCCCGGGGCTCGAAGCACAGATACGCAGTATTTT
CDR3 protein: CASSDPGARSTDTQYF

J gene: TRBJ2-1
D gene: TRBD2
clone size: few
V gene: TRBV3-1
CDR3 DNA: TGTGCCAGCAGACTCACTCTGTTGCGGGGGGGCCTCGACAATGAGCAGTTCTTC
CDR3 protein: CASRLTLLRGGLDNEQFF

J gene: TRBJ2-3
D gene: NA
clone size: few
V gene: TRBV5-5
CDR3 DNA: TGTGCCAGCAGCCAGGACCGGGAGGATACGCAGTATTTT
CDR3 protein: CASSQDREDTQYF

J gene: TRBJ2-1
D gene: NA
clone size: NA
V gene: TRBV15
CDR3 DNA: TGTGCCACCAGCTTGGTGGGGGATGAGCAGTTCTTC
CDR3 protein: CATSLVGDEQFF

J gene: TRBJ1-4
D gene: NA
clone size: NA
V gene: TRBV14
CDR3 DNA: TGTGCCAGCAGCCAATACGGGGGAAAACTGTTTTTT
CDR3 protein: CASSQYGGKLFF

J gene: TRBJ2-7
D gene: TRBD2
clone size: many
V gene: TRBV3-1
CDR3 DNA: TGTGCCAGCAGCCAAGGCGGGAGTCTCGAGCAGTACTTC
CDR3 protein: CASSQGGSLEQYF

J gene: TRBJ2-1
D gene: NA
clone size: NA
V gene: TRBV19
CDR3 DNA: TGTGCCAGTAGTCTCCGGGACTTGAATGAGCAGTTCTTC
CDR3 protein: CASSLRDLNEQFF

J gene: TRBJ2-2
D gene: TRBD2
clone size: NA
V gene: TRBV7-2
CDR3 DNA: TGTGCCAGCAGCTGGAAGTTAGCGGGAGATGGTAGCACCGGGGAGCTGTTTTTT
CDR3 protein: CASSWKLAGDGSTGELFF

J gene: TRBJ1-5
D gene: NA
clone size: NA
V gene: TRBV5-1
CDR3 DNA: TGCGCCAGCAGCTCCAGTGGCGGTCAGCCCCAGCATTTT
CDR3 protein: CASSSSGGQPQHF

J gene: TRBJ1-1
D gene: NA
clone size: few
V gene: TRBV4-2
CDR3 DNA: TGTGCCAGCAGCCAAGAGGTACGGGAAACTGAAGCTTTCTTT
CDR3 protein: CASSQEVRETEAFF

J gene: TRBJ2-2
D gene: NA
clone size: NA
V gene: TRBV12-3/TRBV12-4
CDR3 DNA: TGTGGCAGCAGTTTTGTTCTTGGGGGGGAGCTGTTTTTT
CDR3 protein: CGSSFVLGGELFF

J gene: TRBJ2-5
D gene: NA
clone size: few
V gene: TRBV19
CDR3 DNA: TGTGCCAGTAGTATAAGTCGCGCAGGAGGGCCGGCAGAGACCCAGTACTTC
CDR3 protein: CASSISRAGGPAETQYF

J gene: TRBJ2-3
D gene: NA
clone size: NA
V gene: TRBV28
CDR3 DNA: TGTGCCAGCAGTTCCCCAACCCCGGGCACGCAGTATTTT
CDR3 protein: CASSSPTPGTQYF

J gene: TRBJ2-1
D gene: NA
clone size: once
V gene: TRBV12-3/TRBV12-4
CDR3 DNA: TGTGCCAGCAAGGACGGGGTAAACCCATTCAATGAGCAGTTCTTC
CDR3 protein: CASKDGVNPFNEQFF

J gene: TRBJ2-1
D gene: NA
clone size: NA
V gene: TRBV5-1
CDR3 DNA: TGCGCCAGCACTCGCTTTACGGCAAGGTACTACAATGAGCAGTTCTTC
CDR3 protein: CASTRFTARYYNEQFF

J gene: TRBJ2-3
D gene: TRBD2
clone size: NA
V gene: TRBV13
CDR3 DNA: TGTGCCAGCAGCTTAAAAGCGGGAGGGGATACGCAGTATTTT
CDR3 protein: CASSLKAGGDTQYF

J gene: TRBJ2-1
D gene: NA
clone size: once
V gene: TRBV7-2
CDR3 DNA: TGTGCCAGCAGCTTTACTCTACCCAGTAGAACCGTCTACAATGAGCAGTTCTTC
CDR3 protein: CASSFTLPSRTVYNEQFF

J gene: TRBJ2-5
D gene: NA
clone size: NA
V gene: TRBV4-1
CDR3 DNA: TGCGCCAGCAGCCAAGTATTGTTCGGGGAGACCCAGTACTTC
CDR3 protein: CASSQVLFGETQYF

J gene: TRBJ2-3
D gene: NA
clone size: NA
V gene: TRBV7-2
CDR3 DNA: TGTGCCAGCAGCTTACTACAGGGTGTAAGAGATACGCAGTATTTT
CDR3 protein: CASSLLQGVRDTQYF

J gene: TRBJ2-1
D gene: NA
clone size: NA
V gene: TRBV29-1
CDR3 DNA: TGCAGCGTTGTGGGGAGACTAGTACCAGAAAATGAGCAGTTCTTC
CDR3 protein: CSVVGRLVPENEQFF

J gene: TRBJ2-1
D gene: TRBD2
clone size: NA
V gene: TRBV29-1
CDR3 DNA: TGCAGCGTGGTAGCGGGATCCTCCTACAATGAGCAGTTCTTC
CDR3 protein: CSVVAGSSYNEQFF

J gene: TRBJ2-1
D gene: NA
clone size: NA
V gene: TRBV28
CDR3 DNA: TGTGCCAGCAGTTTAATTGGTACTTACAATGAGCAGTTCTTC
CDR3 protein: CASSLIGTYNEQFF

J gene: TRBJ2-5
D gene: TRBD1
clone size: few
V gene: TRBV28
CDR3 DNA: TGTGCCAGCAGTTTATCGGCTTTGACAGGGGGCGAAGAGACCCAGTACTTC
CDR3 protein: CASSLSALTGGEETQYF

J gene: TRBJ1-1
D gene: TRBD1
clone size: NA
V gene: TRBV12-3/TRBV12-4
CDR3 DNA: TGTGCCAGCAGCTACCAGGGGGCGCGCACTGAAGCTTTCTTT
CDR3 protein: CASSYQGARTEAFF

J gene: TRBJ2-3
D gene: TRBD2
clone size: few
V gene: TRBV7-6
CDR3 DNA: TGTGCCAGCAGCTCGGGGACTACATATACGCAGTATTTT
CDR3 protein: CASSSGTTYTQYF

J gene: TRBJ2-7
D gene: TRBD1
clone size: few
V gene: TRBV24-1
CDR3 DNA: TGTGCCACCCCGGGACAGGGGTTGTACGAGCAGTACTTC
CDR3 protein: CATPGQGLYEQYF

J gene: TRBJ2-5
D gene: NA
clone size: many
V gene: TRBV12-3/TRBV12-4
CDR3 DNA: TGTGCCAGCAGTTTTCAGACAGGCCAAGAGACCCAGTACTTC
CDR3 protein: CASSFQTGQETQYF

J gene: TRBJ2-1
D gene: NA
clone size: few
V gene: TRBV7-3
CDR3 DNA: TGTGCCAGCAGCCCCCTCGTCATCTCCTACAATGAGCAGTTCTTC
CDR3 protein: CASSPLVISYNEQFF

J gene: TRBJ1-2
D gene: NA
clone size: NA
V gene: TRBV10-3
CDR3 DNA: TGTGCCATCAGTAGGACTTTCGGCTATGGCTACACCTTC
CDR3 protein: CAISRTFGYGYTF

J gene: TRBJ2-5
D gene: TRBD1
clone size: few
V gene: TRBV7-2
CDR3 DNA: TGTGCCAGCAGCCTCCCGGGACAGCTCTTCTTC
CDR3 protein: CASSLPGQLFF

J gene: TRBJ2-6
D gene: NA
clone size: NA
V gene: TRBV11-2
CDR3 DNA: TGTGCCAGCAACGCAGCCCCGGGGGCCAACGTCCTGACTTTC
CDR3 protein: CASNAAPGANVLTF

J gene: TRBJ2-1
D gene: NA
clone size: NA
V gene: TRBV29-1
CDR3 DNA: TGCAGCGTTGGGGGAGAGGACAGAAGCTCCTACAATGAGCAGTTCTTC
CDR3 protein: CSVGGEDRSSYNEQFF

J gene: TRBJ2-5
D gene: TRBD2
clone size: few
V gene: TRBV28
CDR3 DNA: TGTGCCAGCAGTCGATTAGCGGGAGTAAAAGGAGAGACCCAGTACTTC
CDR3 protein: CASSRLAGVKGETQYF

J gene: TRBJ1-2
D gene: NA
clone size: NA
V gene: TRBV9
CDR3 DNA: TGTGCCAGCAGCGTACTGGGGGTTTCTCACTATGGCTACACCTTC
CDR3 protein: CASSVLGVSHYGYTF

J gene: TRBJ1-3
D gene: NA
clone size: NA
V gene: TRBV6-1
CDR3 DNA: TGTGCCAGCAGTCCCACAGGGTCCGGGAATGGCGGAAACACCATATATTTT
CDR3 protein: CASSPTGSGNGGNTIYF

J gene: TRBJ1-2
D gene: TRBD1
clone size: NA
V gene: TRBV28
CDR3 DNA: TGTGCCAGCAGTTTAGGGACAGGCAACTTGTTAGGTTACACCTTC
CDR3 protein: CASSLGTGNLLGYTF

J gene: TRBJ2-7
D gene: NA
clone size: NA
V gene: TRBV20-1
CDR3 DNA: TGCAGTGCTAGAGAGGGGAGCTCCTACGAGCAGTACTTC
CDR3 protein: CSAREGSSYEQYF

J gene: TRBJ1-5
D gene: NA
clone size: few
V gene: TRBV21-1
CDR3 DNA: TGTGCCAGCAGCAAAGGGGACAGGGTGTTCAATCAGCCCCAGCATTTT
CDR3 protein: CASSKGDRVFNQPQHF

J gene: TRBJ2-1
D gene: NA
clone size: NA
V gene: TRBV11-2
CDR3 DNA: TGTGCCAGTAGCTTAGATGTAGCATTAGACAGCACTGAGCAGTTCTTC
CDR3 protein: CASSLDVALDSTEQFF